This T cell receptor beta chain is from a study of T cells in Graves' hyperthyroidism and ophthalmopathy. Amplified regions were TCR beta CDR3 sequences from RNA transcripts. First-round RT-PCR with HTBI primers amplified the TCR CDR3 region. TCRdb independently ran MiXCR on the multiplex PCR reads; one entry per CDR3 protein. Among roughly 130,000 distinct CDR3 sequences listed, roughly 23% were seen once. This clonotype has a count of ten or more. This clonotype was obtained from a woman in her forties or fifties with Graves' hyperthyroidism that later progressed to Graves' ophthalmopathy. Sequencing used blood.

The CDR3 sequence is CASSTYLGGNEQFF. The CDR3 coding sequence is TGCGCCAGCAGCACCTACCTGGGGGGCAATGAGCAGTTCTTC. The chain couples TRBV5-1 to TRBJ2-1; the D gene is possibly TRBD2 (6 bases). Germline V gene sequence: CDR1 SGHRS, CDR2 YFSETQ. The germline V and J ends were trimmed by 4 bases and 6 bases, with 14 bases remaining between them. The CDR3 runs 14 residues.